This T cell receptor beta chain is drawn from a study of spatial heterogeneity in lung cancer. This sample's time point: sample taken at primary tumor resection. MiXCR, applied by TCRdb to the 5' RACE reads, yields one record per CDR3 protein. The table lists some 38,000 distinct CDR3 sequences, roughly 8% of them singletons. This clonotype occurred many times. Germline loops: CDR1 SQVTM, CDR2 ANQGSEA. V was pared by 7 bases and J by 0 bases, with 0 bases of the junction left unmatched. The CDR3 is 12 amino acids. The TCR originated in a male donor with early-stage non-small cell lung cancer. Sequencing was performed on PBMCs, taken at surgery. The rearrangement joins TRBV29-1 to TRBJ2-5; 9 bases are a match to TRBD1. The CDR3 reads CSGDRDQETQYF. The CDR3 DNA reads TGCAGCGGGGACAGGGACCAAGAGACCCAGTACTTC.